This T cell receptor beta chain was sequenced for a study of OX40 agonist ivuxolimab in advanced cancers. Study context: Patients were given ivuxolimab, an antibody that agonizes OX40 (CD134). Patients received ivuxolimab, an intravenous treatment, every 2 weeks at 0.01 to 10 mg/kg. Partial response was recorded in three patients: one hepatocellular carcinoma and two cutaneous melanoma cases. Overall study results and limits: Several nonresponders also turned out to have low normalized T-cell clonal expansion.

Turning to this clone: What it binds is unknown.

Generated by immunoSEQ multiplex PCR, the TCRdb table keeps only in-frame clones and is missing some. The sample has about 150,000 clones; under 95% are singletons. V lost 4 bases to trimming and J lost 3 bases; unmatched junction nucleotides: 7. This CDR3 spans 15 amino acids. The germline CDR1 and CDR2 sequences are SGHTA and FQGNSA. The sample consisted of CD4+ or CD8+ T cells sorted from blood, taken in a trial of the OX40 agonist ivuxolimab. This TCR was recovered from an adult with an advanced solid tumor such as melanoma, head and neck, liver or kidney cancer. The V and J genes are TRBV7-2 and TRBJ1-2; TRBD1 matches at 8 bases. The CDR3 protein is CASSSATGGDYGYTF. The CDR3 coding sequence is TGTGCCAGCAGCTCCGCCACAGGGGGAGACTATGGCTACACCTTC.